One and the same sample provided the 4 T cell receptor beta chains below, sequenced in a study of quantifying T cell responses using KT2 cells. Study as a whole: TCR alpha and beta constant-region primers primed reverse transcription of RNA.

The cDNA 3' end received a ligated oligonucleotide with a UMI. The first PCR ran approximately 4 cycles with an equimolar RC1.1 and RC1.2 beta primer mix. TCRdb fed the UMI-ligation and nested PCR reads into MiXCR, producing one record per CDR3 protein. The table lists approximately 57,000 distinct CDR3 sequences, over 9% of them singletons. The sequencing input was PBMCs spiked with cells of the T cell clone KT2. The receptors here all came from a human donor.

The CDR3 reads CSVRSGGLMEQFF. CDR3 in DNA: TGCAGCGTACGGAGCGGGGGGCTTATGGAGCAGTTCTTC. The rearrangement uses TRBV29-1 and TRBJ2-1; 9 nucleotides line up with TRBD2. The ends lost 6 bases at V and 10 bases at J; junction bases unmatched: 10. The CDR3 loop spans 13 amino acids. From germline, CDR1 is SQVTM and CDR2 ANQGSEA.

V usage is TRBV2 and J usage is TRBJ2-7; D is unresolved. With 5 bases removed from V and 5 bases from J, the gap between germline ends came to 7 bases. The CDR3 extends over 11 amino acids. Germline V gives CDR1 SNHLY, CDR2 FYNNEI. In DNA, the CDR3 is TGTGCCAGCAGTCCCGCGAACGAGCAGTACTTC. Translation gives CASSPANEQYF.

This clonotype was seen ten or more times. This CDR3 reads CASSLEGGPQTQYF. The CDR3 region has the DNA TGTGCCAGCAGCTTAGAGGGAGGGCCGCAGACCCAGTACTTC. V is TRBV7-2 and J is TRBJ2-5; 7 positions match TRBD2. This CDR3 comprises 14 residues. Germline V lookup: CDR1 SGHTA, CDR2 FQGNSA. Losses at the gene ends were 1 base for V and 6 bases for J; bases not matched to a gene: 5.

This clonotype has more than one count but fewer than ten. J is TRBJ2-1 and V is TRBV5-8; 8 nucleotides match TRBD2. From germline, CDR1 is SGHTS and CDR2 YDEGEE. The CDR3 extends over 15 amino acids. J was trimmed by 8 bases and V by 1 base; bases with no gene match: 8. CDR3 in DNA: TGTGCCAGCAGCTTGCTCTCGAGCGGGAGCCATGAGCAGTTCTTC. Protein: CASSLLSSGSHEQFF.